The 5 T cell receptor beta chains reported below all come from one sample, sequenced in a study of T cell responses to AZD1222 COVID-19 vaccine listed by TCRdb under 2021. The time point label here, explained by the study, means: about 28 days (+/-7) after the second vaccine dose. The library was produced with the immunoSEQ multiplex PCR assay. Not all clones reach the TCRdb copy of this immuneACCESS table, which keeps in-frame sequences only. Checked studies attribute under half of the gap to unresolved V genes and leave the rest unexplained. This sample lists about 35,000 clones; 65% to 90% were detected once. 9.5% to 11% of the sample is taken by the ten largest. The input for sequencing was peripheral blood, taken 28 days after the second AZD1222 dose. All receptors come from an adult who received the AZD1222 COVID-19 vaccine.

The chain links TRBV30 to TRBJ1-2; D is uncertain. This CDR3 spans 13 amino acids. Germline V lookup: CDR1 GTSNPN, CDR2 SVGIG (reference sequence). V dropped 1 base and J dropped 1 base, with 7 bases sitting between them. The CDR3 DNA sequence: TGTGCCTGGAGTGGGGGATTTAACTATGGCTACACCTTC. Translating it yields CAWSGGFNYGYTF.

The rearrangement uses TRBV7-2 and TRBJ1-2; 8 bases align to TRBD1. V was clipped by 1 base and J by 8 bases; unmatched bases: 12. This CDR3 is 16 amino acids long. Germline assignment: CDR1 SGHTA and CDR2 FQGNSA. The CDR3 reads CASSLGGPQGGYGYTF. CDR3 bases: TGTGCCAGCAGCTTAGGAGGCCCACAGGGGGGCTACGGCTACACCTTC.

The rearrangement joins TRBV3-1 (or the pseudogene TRBV3-2) to TRBJ1-2, with a possible D match to TRBD1 (6 bases). The CDR3 totals 15 residues. Germline V gives CDR1 LGHDT, CDR2 YNNKEL (reference sequence). The V end was cut by 4 bases, the J end by 4 bases, with 16 bases between. The CDR3 region has the DNA TGTGCCAGCAGCCCTGGGGGCCGCGCCACCTATGGCTACACCTTC. Translating it yields CASSPGGRATYGYTF.

V and J are TRBV28 and TRBJ2-5; 9 bases align to TRBD1. This CDR3 spans 16 amino acids. Germline CDR1 reads MDHEN; CDR2 reads SYDVKM. Trimming at V came to 4 bases and at J to 4 bases, leaving 10 bases not matched to a gene. CDR3 DNA sequence: TGTGCCAGCAGTTCCACCGGGACAGGGAGTCGAGAGACCCAGTACTTC. Amino acids: CASSSTGTGSRETQYF.

The chain couples TRBV30 to TRBJ2-1; unclear D gene. The germline V gene has CDR1 GTSNPN and CDR2 SVGIG (reference sequence). This CDR3 is 12 amino acids long. Trimming removed 0 bases at V and 10 bases at J, with 10 bases between. The CDR3 sequence is CAWSVRGEEQFF. In DNA form, the CDR3 reads TGTGCCTGGAGTGTAAGAGGAGAGGAGCAGTTCTTC.